The present T cell receptor (beta chain) was sequenced within a study of regulatory T cells in long-lasting Graves disease. iRepertoire HTBI primers and Arm-PCR of CDR3 regions built TCR beta libraries. TCRdb analysed the multiplex PCR reads with MiXCR anew, one entry per CDR3 protein. The sample includes about 540,000 distinct CDR3 sequences, approximately 13% of them seen just once. Germline V gives CDR1 SGHAT, CDR2 FQDESV (reference sequence). Trimming left V 2 bases short and J 4 bases short, with 11 bases between. The CDR3 is 14 amino acids. This clonotype was observed at least ten times. What it recognizes is unknown. Noted time point: newly diagnosed GD, antithyroid drugs for less than 3 months. Preparation of the TCR library used RNA extracted from PBMCs. It was an endocrinology department in Xi'an, China, that provided the patients. Study results and limitations: Segments TRBV28, TRBJ1-2 and TRBJ2-5 showed preferential usage in persistent disease. Having few samples may have compromised the accuracy.

The data also belong to a second study, concerning T cells in Graves' hyperthyroidism and ophthalmopathy. This second study says: Through a model of 13 V-J features, ophthalmopathy was separated from stable hyperthyroidism.

The material sequenced was peripheral blood mononuclear cells (PBMCs), taken at new diagnosis, from a patient treated with antithyroid drugs. The sequence was obtained from a man aged 25 to 40 with Graves disease. The chain links TRBV11-1 to TRBJ1-1; perhaps TRBD1 as D (6 bases). CDR3 sequence: CASSLQGLTTEAFF. The CDR3, as DNA: TGTGCCAGCAGCTTACAGGGGTTGACCACTGAAGCTTTCTTT.